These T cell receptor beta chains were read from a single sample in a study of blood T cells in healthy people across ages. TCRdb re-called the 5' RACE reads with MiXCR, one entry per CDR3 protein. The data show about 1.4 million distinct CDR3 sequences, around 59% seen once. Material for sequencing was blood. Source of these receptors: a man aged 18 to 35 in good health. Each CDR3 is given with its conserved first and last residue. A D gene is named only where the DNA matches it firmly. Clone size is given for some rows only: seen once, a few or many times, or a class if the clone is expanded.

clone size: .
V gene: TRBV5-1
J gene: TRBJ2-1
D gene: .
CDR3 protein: CASSLDIAYNEQFF
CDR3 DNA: TGCGCCAGCAGCCTCGACATTGCTTACAATGAGCAGTTCTTC

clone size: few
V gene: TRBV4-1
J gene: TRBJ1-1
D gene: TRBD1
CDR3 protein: CASRRGTGESTEAFF
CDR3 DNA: TGCGCCAGCCGCCGGGGGACAGGGGAAAGCACTGAAGCTTTCTTT

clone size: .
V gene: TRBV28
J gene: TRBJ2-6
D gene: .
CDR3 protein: CASNPGPGTSASGANVLTF
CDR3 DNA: TGTGCCAGCAACCCCGGTCCCGGGACGTCTGCCTCTGGGGCCAACGTCCTGACTTTC

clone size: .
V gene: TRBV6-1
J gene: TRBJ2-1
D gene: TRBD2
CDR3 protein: CASRKTTSGRPNEQFF
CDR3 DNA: TGTGCCAGCAGGAAAACGACTAGCGGGAGGCCAAATGAGCAGTTCTTC

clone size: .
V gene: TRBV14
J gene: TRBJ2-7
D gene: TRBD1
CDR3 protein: CASSHLGTASGEQYF
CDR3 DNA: TGTGCCAGCAGCCATCTCGGGACAGCCTCGGGCGAGCAGTACTTC

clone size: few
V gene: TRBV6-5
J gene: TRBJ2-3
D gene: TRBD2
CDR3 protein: CASSKTSGKGPDTQYF
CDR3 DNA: TGTGCCAGCAGTAAAACTAGCGGCAAGGGGCCAGATACGCAGTATTTT

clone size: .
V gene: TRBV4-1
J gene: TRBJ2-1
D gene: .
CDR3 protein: CASSQESRGTYNEQFF
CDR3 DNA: TGCGCCAGCAGCCAAGAGTCACGTGGGACCTACAATGAGCAGTTCTTC

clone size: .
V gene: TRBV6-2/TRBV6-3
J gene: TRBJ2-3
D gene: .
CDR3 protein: CASSYSRKGGTDTQYF
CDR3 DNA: TGTGCCAGCAGTTACTCGAGAAAGGGGGGAACAGATACGCAGTATTTT

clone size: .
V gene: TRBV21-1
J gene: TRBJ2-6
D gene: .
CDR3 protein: CASSNPTTGFEESGANVLTF
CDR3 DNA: TGTGCCAGCAGCAACCCCACGACAGGATTTGAAGAGTCCGGGGCCAACGTCCTGACTTTC

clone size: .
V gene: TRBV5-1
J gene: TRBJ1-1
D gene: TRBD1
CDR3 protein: CASSLGGTGLEAFF
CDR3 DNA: TGCGCCAGCAGCTTGGGGGGGACAGGGTTGGAAGCTTTCTTT

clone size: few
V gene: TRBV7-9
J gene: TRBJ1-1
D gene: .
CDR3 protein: CASQRGNTEAFF
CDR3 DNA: TGTGCCAGCCAGAGAGGGAACACTGAAGCTTTCTTT

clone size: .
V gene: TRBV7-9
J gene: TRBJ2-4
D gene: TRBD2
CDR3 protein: CASSLVGTSTREQYF
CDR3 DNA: TGTGCCAGCAGCTTAGTGGGGACTAGCACGAGGGAGCAGTACTTC

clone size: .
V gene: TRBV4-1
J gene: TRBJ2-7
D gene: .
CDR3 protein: CASSQDKVGGQHTYEQYF
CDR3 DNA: TGCGCCAGCAGCCAAGATAAGGTGGGAGGACAGCATACCTACGAGCAGTACTTC

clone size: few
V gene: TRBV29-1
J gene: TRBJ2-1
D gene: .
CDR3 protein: CSVVPSGWTASYNEQFF
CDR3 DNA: TGCAGCGTTGTACCAAGCGGGTGGACAGCCTCCTACAATGAGCAGTTCTTC

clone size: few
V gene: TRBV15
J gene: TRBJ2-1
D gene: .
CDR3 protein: CATSREMSSYNEQFF
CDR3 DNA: TGTGCCACCAGCAGAGAAATGAGCTCCTACAATGAGCAGTTCTTC

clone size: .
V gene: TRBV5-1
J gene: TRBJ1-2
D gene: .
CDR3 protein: CASSLAGSYEDGYTF
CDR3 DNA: TGCGCCAGCAGCTTGGCAGGGAGCTACGAGGATGGCTACACCTTC

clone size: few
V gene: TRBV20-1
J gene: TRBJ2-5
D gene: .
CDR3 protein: CSARGQTQYF
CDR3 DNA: TGCAGTGCTAGAGGACAGACCCAGTACTTC

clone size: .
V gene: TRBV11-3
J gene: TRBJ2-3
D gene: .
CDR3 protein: CASSKANDTDTQYF
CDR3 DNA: TGTGCCAGCAGTAAAGCAAATGACACAGATACGCAGTATTTT

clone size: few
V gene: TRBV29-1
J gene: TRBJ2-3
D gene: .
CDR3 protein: CSVDLEEGTDTQYF
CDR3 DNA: TGCAGCGTTGATTTGGAAGAGGGGACAGATACGCAGTATTTT

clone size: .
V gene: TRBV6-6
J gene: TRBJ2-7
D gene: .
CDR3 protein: CATGQSYEQYF
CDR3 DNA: TGTGCCACCGGACAGTCCTACGAGCAGTACTTC

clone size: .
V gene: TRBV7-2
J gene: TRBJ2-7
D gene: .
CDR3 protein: CASTVRRSHEQYF
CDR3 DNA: TGTGCCAGCACCGTCCGCAGGTCCCACGAGCAGTACTTC

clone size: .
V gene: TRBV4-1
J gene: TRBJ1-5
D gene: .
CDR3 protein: CASSLGIYSNQPQHF
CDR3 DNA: TGCGCCAGCAGCCTGGGCATTTATAGCAATCAGCCCCAGCATTTT

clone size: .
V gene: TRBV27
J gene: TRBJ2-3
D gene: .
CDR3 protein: CASSTLDIASRTDTQYF
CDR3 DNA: TGTGCCAGCAGTACATTGGACATAGCATCAAGGACAGATACGCAGTATTTT

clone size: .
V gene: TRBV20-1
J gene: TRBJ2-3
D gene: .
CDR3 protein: CSAKTGTTSTDTQYF
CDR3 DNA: TGCAGTGCTAAAACCGGGACAACTAGCACAGATACGCAGTATTTT

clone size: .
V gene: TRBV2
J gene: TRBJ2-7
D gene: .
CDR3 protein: CASGGQWSSYEQYF
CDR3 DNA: TGTGCCAGCGGAGGACAGTGGAGCTCCTACGAGCAGTACTTC

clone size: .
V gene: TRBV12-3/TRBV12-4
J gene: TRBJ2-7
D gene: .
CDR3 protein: CASSLTNSNYEQYF
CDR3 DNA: TGTGCCAGCAGTTTAACGAACAGTAACTACGAGCAGTACTTC

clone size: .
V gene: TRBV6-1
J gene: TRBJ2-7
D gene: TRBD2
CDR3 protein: CASSGNLAGGYEQYF
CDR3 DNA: TGTGCCAGCAGTGGGAACCTAGCGGGGGGCTACGAGCAGTACTTC

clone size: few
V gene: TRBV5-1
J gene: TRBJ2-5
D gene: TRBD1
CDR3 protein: CASHTGGNQETQYF
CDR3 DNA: TGCGCCAGCCATACAGGGGGGAACCAAGAGACCCAGTACTTC

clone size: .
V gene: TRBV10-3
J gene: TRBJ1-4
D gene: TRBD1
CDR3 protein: CAIGRQGASGNEKLFF
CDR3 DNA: TGTGCCATCGGGAGGCAGGGGGCTTCGGGAAATGAAAAACTGTTTTTT

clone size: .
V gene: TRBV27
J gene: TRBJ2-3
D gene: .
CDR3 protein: CASRPIITDTQYF
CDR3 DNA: TGTGCCAGCAGGCCGATCATAACAGATACGCAGTATTTT

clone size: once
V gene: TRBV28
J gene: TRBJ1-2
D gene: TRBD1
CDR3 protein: CASSLGPGQGTNYGYTF
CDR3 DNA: TGTGCCAGCAGTTTAGGCCCCGGACAGGGGACCAACTATGGCTACACCTTC

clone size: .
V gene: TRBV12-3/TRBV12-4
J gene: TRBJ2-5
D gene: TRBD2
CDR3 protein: CASSDAGGQETQYF
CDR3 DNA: TGTGCCAGCAGTGACGCGGGAGGGCAAGAGACCCAGTACTTC

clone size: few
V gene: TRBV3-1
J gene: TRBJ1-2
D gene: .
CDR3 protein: CASSPHRQQGPQGYTF
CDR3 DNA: TGTGCCAGCAGCCCCCACCGGCAACAAGGCCCCCAGGGCTACACCTTC

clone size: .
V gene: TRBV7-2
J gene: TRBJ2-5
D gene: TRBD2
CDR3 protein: CASSRPLAGGNEQYF
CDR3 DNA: TGTGCCAGCAGCCGCCCACTAGCGGGGGGGAATGAGCAGTACTTC

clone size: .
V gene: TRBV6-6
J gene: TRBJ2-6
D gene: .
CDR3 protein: CAIRIGGGNSGANVLTF
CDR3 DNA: TGTGCCATCCGGATCGGCGGGGGCAACTCTGGGGCCAACGTCCTGACTTTC

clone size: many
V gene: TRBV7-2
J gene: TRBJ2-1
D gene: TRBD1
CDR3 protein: CASSATGGSNEQFF
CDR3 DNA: TGTGCCAGCAGCGCCACAGGGGGCTCGAATGAGCAGTTCTTC

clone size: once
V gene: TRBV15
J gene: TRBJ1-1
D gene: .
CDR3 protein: CATLLGGGDTEAFF
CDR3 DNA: TGTGCCACCCTACTCGGAGGGGGGGACACTGAAGCTTTCTTT

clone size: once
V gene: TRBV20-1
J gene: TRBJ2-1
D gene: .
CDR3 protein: CSARDRGTEQFF
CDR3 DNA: TGCAGTGCTAGAGATAGGGGTACTGAGCAGTTCTTC

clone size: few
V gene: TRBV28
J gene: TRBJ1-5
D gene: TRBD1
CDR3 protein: CASSLRDRMSQPQHF
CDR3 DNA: TGTGCCAGCAGTTTACGGGACAGGATGAGTCAGCCCCAGCATTTT

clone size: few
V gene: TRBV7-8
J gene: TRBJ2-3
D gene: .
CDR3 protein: CASSLMERAHGTQYF
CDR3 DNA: TGTGCCAGCAGCTTAATGGAGCGGGCGCACGGTACGCAGTATTTT

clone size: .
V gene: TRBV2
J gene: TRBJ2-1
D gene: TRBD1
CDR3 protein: CASSAGYTGAYNEQFF
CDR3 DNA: TGTGCCAGCAGCGCCGGGTATACAGGGGCCTACAATGAGCAGTTCTTC

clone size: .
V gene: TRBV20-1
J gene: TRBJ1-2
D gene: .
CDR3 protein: CSASRVQFGYTF
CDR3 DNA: TGCAGTGCTAGCAGGGTCCAATTTGGCTACACCTTC

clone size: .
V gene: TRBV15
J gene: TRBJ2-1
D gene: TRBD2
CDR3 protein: CATSRDPGLAGNNEQFF
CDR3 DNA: TGTGCCACCAGCAGAGACCCAGGGCTAGCGGGTAACAATGAGCAGTTCTTC

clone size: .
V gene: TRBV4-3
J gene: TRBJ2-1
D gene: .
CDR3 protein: CASSQQGWDEQFF
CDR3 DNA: TGCGCCAGCAGCCAACAGGGGTGGGATGAGCAGTTCTTC

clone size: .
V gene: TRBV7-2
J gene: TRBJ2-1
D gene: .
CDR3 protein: CASSLAGGWENNEQFF
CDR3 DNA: TGTGCCAGCAGCTTAGCGGGCGGGTGGGAAAACAATGAGCAGTTCTTC